This T cell receptor (beta chain) was retrieved from a study of CD8 T cells in Susac syndrome (dated by TCRdb to the late 2010s). Notes on the research overall: Of the Susac syndrome patients who were sequenced, eight were in clinical remission while about six had clinically active disease. Susac syndrome patients were therapy-naive, on corticosteroids (some also receiving IVIg), or on IVIg alone at blood withdrawal. The study used repertoire sequencing to test whether antigen drove CD8+ T cell activation and differentiation in Susac syndrome. Clonality of the CD8+ T cell repertoire was compared between about a dozen healthy donors, about 14 Susac syndrome patients and around 15 multiple sclerosis patients.

Germline trimming: 7 bases from V, 1 base from J; junction bases outside gene matches: 6. Reading the germline V gene gives CDR1 SQVTM and CDR2 ANQGSEA. CDR3 length: 14 amino acids, cysteine to phenylalanine. Only the CDR3 portion is preserved as DNA: 42 bases, with reading frame beginning at the first base. Study-wide conclusions, independent of this receptor: CD8+ repertoires in Susac syndrome showed clonal expansion, which was highest in CD8+ TEMRA cells and was greater in clinically active patients than in remitting patients. The number of individuals in the TCR sequencing and HLA analysis was acknowledged as relatively small. Sixteen and five Susac-specific public clones were found in the total CD8+ and CD8+ TEMRA repertoires, respectively.

Notes on this clonotype: Its antigen is still unknown. Nothing much larger sits one base from this clone, and base qualities are not available.

Peripheral blood CD8+ and CD4+ T cells from healthy donors, Susac syndrome patients and multiple sclerosis patients were profiled using high-throughput TCR beta sequencing. The Susac syndrome patients fulfilled recently defined diagnostic criteria for either definite or probable disease. Bulk CD8+ and CD4+ T cells were purified by magnetic negative isolation, while CD8+ TEMRA cells were enriched using FACS. Blood was drawn into EDTA tubes, processed within 24 hours, and PBMCs were isolated by density gradient centrifugation. PBMCs intended for TCR sequencing were frozen in liquid nitrogen and were later thawed in a 37 degrees C water bath. The sorted or isolated CD4+, CD8+ and CD8+ TEMRA cells had a purity of 90% or higher. RNA was extracted using the RNeasy kit, and roughly 0.5 to 1 ug of the RNA was reverse transcribed with random hexamers. The immunoSEQ multiplex PCR assay, covering 54 Vbeta and 13 Jbeta segments, was used to amplify TCR beta CDR3 regions. Bias from PCR amplification was corrected by using a synthetic template baseline for primer optimization and for computational correction. Per the original workflow: Reads were assigned to V, D and J genes according to IMGT and analyzed in immunoSEQ Analyzer, with only productive sequences retained. To calculate clonality, Shannon entropy was normalized by log2 of the number of productive unique sequences and then subtracted from one. For each patient and control, public and private clones were evaluated within the 100 most prevalent clones. A clone was defined as Susac-specific if it was absent from the healthy and MS cohorts, from some 980 published viral clones and from other ImmuneACCESS disease sequences. TCRdb trimmed public reads at Q25 via fastp, called clones via MiXCR and kept in-frame beta chains. When rows share a CDR3 protein, they turn into one entry using the most common DNA and genes. TCRdb, rather than the study authors, made the V and J calls. The sample contains approximately 94,000 distinct CDR3 sequences, around 96% of them found a single time. The top ten hold more than 0.3% of the sample.

The rearranged segments are TRBV29-1 and TRBJ2-2; 7 of the junction bases match TRBD1. Input material: CD8+ T cells from PBMCs. This receptor was identified in a human donor with Susac syndrome. The CDR3 reads as follows: CSARTGLNTGELFF. The DNA sequence is TGCAGCGCCCGGACAGGATTGAACACCGGGGAGCTGTTTTTT.